Shown below are 18 T cell receptor beta chains from a single sample sequenced in a study of T cell changes during pregnancy in multiple sclerosis. Some clones are missing from TCRdb's copy, which holds only in-frame ones; the method was immunoSEQ multiplex PCR. Seen here are tens of thousands of clones, roughly 91% observed once, and the top ten hold around 2.4%. The input for sequencing was peripheral blood, taken in the third trimester of pregnancy. All receptors derive from a female donor in good health, enrolled as a control in a pregnancy study.

V and J are TRBV6-4 and TRBJ2-1; 12 bases fit TRBD2. The CDR3 has 15 amino acids. V was clipped by 6 bases and J by 7 bases; unmatched bases: 7. CDR1 is MRHNA, CDR2 SNTAGT, per germline. CDR3 DNA: TGTGCCAGCAGCCTAGCGGGGGGGGCGGGTAATGAGCAGTTCTTC. Its translation is CASSLAGGAGNEQFF.

The rearrangement links TRBV13 to TRBJ2-7; possible D gene TRBD2, 5 bases. This CDR3 has 14 residues. Trimming removed 4 bases from V and 0 bases from J, with 10 bases in between. Germline V lookup: CDR1 PRHDT, CDR2 FYEKMQ (reference sequence). CDR3 DNA sequence: TGTGCCAGCAGCTGGGGTGGGAGCTCCTACGAGCAGTACTTC. Its protein product is CASSWGGSSYEQYF.

The chain couples TRBV2 to TRBJ1-1; 7 nucleotides match TRBD1. V lost 7 bases, J lost 7 bases, and 6 bases stayed unmatched. CDR3 size: 12 residues. Germline assignment: CDR1 SNHLY and CDR2 FYNNEI. The CDR3 sequence is CASKRGQIEAFF. The CDR3 DNA reads TGTGCCAGCAAAAGGGGGCAGATTGAAGCTTTCTTT.

The V and J genes are TRBV28 and TRBJ2-7; TRBD2 matches 9 bases. V dropped 6 bases and J dropped 2; count of bases not matched to a gene: 17. Germline V lookup: CDR1 MDHEN, CDR2 SYDVKM. The CDR3 runs 18 residues. The CDR3 region has the DNA TGTGCCAGCAGAGCTCTGACTAGCGGTCGACCATGGGCCTACGAGCAGTACTTC. Residues: CASRALTSGRPWAYEQYF.

The genes are TRBV5-6 and TRBJ1-1, with 7 bases that match TRBD1. V lost 0 bases to trimming and J lost 5 bases; unmatched junction nucleotides: 4. The CDR3 sequence is 14 residues long. In germline, CDR1 is SGHDT, CDR2 YYEEEE. The CDR3 loop is CASSLATGNTEAFF. CDR3 coding DNA: TGTGCCAGCAGCTTGGCGACAGGGAATACTGAAGCTTTCTTT.

This chain uses TRBV7-2 with TRBJ2-7; TRBD2 agrees at 8 bases. V gave up 5 bases and J gave up 3 bases; unmatched junction bases: 9. CDR1 and CDR2 (germline): SGHTA, FQGNSA. This CDR3 is 15 amino acids long. The CDR3 DNA sequence: TGTGCCAGCAGCGTTAATAGCGGGGTCGGCTACGAGCAGTACTTC. It specifies CASSVNSGVGYEQYF.

This clone has a handful of counts. The chain is built from TRBV5-4 and TRBJ1-1; no reliable D call. The germline CDR1 and CDR2 sequences are SGHNT and YYREEE (reference sequence). V lost 3 bases to trimming and J lost 3 bases, with 9 bases between them. This CDR3 contains 13 residues. CDR3 sequence reads: CASSSPPDTEAFF. In DNA, the CDR3 is TGTGCCAGCAGCTCGCCGCCAGACACTGAAGCTTTCTTT. Supplemented by reference TRBV5-4 and TRBJ1-1, the full variable domain reads ETGVTQSPTHLIKTRGQQVTLRCSSQSGHNTVSWYQQALGQGPQFIFQYYREEENGRGNFPPRFSGLQFPNYSSELNVNALELDDSALYLCASSSPPDTEAFFGQGTRLTVV.

The table lists this clone with a count of one. The V gene is TRBV7-8, the J gene TRBJ2-5, with D tentatively TRBD1 (6 bases). CDR3 length: 14 amino acids. CDR1 is SGHVS and CDR2 is FQNEAQ in the germline V gene. Trimming took off 7 bases at V and 0 bases at J, with 12 bases between the two ends. The CDR3 DNA reads TGTGCCAGCACCCTAGGACAGTACCAAGAGACCCAGTACTTC. Translating it yields CASTLGQYQETQYF.

The CDR3 DNA follows: TGTGCCAGCAGCTACCTGACAGGGGGCGAGATTGAAGCTTTCTTT. This sequence encodes CASSYLTGGEIEAFF. The V call is TRBV5-6, the J call TRBJ1-1; TRBD1 matches at 10 bases. CDR3 length equals 15 residues. Germline V gene lookup returns CDR1 SGHDT and CDR2 YYEEEE. The junction had 9 bases not matched to a gene; V was cut back by 3 bases and J by 7 bases.

This chain links TRBV15 with TRBJ2-6, with 7 bases matching TRBD1. CDR1 and CDR2 from the germline V gene are LNHNV and YYDKDF (reference sequence). The J segment lost 0 bases and the V segment lost 4 bases, leaving 12 bases of the junction unmatched. The CDR3 runs 19 residues. The CDR3 here is CATSTQIGQEISGANVLTF. In DNA, the CDR3 is TGTGCCACCAGCACTCAGATCGGACAGGAAATCTCTGGGGCCAACGTCCTGACTTTC.

The CDR3 nucleotides are TGCGCCAGCAGCTGGGGACAGTCGAACACTGAAGCTTTCTTT. It translates to CASSWGQSNTEAFF. The genes are TRBV5-1 and TRBJ1-1; 7 bases fit TRBD1. Germline V CDR1 and CDR2: SGHRS, YFSETQ. The CDR3 loop spans 14 amino acids. Losses at the gene ends were 3 bases for V and 1 base for J; bases not matched to a gene: 3.

V and J are TRBV11-3 and TRBJ2-7; D is possibly TRBD1 (6 bases). Trimming took 6 bases from V and 0 from J, leaving 9 bases between them. The germline V gene has CDR1 SGHNT and CDR2 YENEEA. CDR3 size: 13 residues. CDR3 in amino acids: CASSRGSSYEQYF. The CDR3 nucleotides read TGTGCCAGCAGTAGGGGGAGCTCCTACGAGCAGTACTTC.

The chain has TRBV19 and TRBJ1-2, with TRBD1 as a possible D gene (6 bases). CDR1 and CDR2 from the germline V gene are LNHDA and SQIVND (reference sequence). This CDR3 is 14 amino acids long. V lost 1 base to trimming and J lost 6 bases, with 12 bases between them. CDR3: CASSIGTGLHGYTF. The CDR3 coding sequence is TGTGCCAGTAGTATAGGAACAGGGCTACATGGCTACACCTTC.

J is TRBJ2-7 and V is TRBV7-2; 13 bases match TRBD2. Germline V lookup: CDR1 SGHTA, CDR2 FQGNSA. V shed 3 bases, J shed 6 bases, and the junction held 5 bases outside the gene matches. The CDR3 has 15 residues. CDR3 loop: CASSFRTSGSVEQYF. As DNA, the CDR3 is TGTGCCAGCAGCTTCAGGACTAGCGGGAGTGTCGAGCAGTACTTC.

The chain's CDR3 is CASSGQNGNTIYF. The CDR3 DNA follows: TGTGCCAGCAGCGGACAGAATGGAAACACCATATATTTT. J is TRBJ1-3 and V is TRBV2; TRBD1 might be the D (6 bases). Trimming stripped 6 bases from V and 3 bases from J, with 9 bases between. Germline V gives CDR1 SNHLY, CDR2 FYNNEI. The CDR3 has 13 amino acids.

The chain joins TRBV5-1 to TRBJ2-7, with D possibly matching TRBD2 (6 bases). Germline lookup yields CDR1 SGHRS and CDR2 YFSETQ. The V and J ends lost 6 bases and 4 bases respectively, with 14 bases between them. This CDR3 has 13 amino acids. The CDR3 reads CASNSAGGYEQYF. DNA for the CDR3: TGCGCCAGCAACTCCGCAGGAGGGTACGAGCAGTACTTC.

This chain uses TRBV6-5 with TRBJ2-7; TRBD2 might be the D (6 bases). V gave up 0 bases and J gave up 4 bases, with 13 bases separating them. The CDR3 loop spans 15 amino acids. Per germline, CDR1 MNHEY and CDR2 SVGAGI. CDR3 in DNA: TGTGCCAGCAGTTACTCGGCGGAGGGAGGATACGAGCAGTACTTC. This translates into CASSYSAEGGYEQYF.

This chain links TRBV18 with TRBJ2-3; D not resolved. The CDR3 has 13 residues. Trimming took off 3 bases at V and 2 bases at J, with 6 bases between the two ends. The germline gives CDR1 KGHSH, CDR2 LQKENI. CDR3 bases: TGTGCCAGCTCACCGGGCAACACAGATACGCAGTATTTT. It specifies CASSPGNTDTQYF.